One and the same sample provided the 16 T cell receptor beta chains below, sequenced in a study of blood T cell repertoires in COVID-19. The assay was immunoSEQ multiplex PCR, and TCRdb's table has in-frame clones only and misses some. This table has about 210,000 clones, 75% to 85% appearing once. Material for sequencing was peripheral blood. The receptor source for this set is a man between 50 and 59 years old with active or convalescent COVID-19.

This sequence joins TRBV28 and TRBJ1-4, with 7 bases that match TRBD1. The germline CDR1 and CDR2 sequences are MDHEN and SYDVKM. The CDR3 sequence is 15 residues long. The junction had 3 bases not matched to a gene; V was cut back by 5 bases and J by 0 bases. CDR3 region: CASSPGGTTNEKLFF. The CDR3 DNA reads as TGTGCCAGCAGTCCAGGGGGTACAACTAATGAAAAACTGTTTTTT.

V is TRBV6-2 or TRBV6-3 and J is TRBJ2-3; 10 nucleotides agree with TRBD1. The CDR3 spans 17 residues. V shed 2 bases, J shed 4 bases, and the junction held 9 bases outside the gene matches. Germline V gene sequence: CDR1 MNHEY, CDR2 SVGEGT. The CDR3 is CASSYRSPGQGSDTQYF. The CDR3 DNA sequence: TGTGCCAGCAGTTACCGAAGTCCGGGACAGGGGTCAGATACGCAGTATTTT.

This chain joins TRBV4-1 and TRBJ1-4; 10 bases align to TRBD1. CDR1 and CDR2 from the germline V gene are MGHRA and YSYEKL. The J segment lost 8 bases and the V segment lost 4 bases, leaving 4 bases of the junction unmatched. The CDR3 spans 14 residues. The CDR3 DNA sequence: TGCGCCAGCAGCCTACGGGACAGGGGCGAAAAACTGTTTTTT. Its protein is CASSLRDRGEKLFF.

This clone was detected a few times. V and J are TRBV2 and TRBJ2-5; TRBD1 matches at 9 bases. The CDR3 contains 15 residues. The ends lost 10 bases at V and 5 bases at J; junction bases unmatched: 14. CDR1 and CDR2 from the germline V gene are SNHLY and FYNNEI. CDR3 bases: TGTGCCACCTCGGGACAGGGAGGAGAGGGGGAGACCCAGTACTTC. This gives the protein CATSGQGGEGETQYF.

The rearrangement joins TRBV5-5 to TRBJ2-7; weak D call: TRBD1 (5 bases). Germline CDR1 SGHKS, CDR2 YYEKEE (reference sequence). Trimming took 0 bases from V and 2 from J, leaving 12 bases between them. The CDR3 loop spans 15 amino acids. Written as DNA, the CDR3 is TGTGCCAGCAGCTTGGTCTGGACGGACACCTACGAGCAGTACTTC. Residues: CASSLVWTDTYEQYF.

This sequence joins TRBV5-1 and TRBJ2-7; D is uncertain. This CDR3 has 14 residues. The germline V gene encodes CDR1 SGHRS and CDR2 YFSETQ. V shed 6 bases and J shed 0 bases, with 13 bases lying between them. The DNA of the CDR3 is TGCGCCAGCACCCTTTCGCCCAGCTCCTACGAGCAGTACTTC. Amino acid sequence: CASTLSPSSYEQYF. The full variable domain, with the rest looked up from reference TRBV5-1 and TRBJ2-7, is KAGVTQTPRYLIKTRGQQVTLSCSPISGHRSVSWYQQTPGQGLQFLFEYFSETQRNKGNFPGRFSGRQFSNSRSEMNVSTLELGDSALYLCASTLSPSSYEQYFGPGTRLTVT.

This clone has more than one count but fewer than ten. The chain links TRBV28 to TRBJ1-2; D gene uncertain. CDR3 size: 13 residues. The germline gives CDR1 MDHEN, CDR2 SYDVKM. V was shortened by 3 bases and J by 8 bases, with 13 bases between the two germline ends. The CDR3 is CASSFEVREGYTF. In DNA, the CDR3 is TGTGCCAGCAGTTTTGAGGTTCGGGAGGGCTACACCTTC.

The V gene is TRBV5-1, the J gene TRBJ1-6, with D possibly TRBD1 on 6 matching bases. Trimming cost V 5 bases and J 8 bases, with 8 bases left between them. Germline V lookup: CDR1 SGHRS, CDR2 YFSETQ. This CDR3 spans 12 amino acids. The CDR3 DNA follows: TGCGCCAGCAGGGACAGCGATTCACCCCTCCACTTT. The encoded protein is CASRDSDSPLHF.

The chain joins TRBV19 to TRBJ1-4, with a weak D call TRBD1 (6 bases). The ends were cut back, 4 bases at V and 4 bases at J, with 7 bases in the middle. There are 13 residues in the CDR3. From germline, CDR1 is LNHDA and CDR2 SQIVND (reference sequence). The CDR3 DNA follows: TGTGCCAGTAGTAGGACAGTTAATGAAAAACTGTTTTTT. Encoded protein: CASSRTVNEKLFF.

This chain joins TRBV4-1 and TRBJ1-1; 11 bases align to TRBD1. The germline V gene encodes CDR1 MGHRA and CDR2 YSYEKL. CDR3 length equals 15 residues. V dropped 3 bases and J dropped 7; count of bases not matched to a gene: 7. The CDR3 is CASSHGTGGGNEAFF. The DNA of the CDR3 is TGCGCCAGCAGCCATGGGACAGGGGGTGGAAATGAAGCTTTCTTT.

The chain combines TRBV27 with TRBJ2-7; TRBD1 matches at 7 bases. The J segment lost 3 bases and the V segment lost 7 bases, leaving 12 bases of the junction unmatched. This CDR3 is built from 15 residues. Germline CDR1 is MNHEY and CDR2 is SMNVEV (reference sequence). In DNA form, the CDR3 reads TGTGCCAGCATCCCGGGACAGCTTAAACTCTACGAGCAGTACGTC. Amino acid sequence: CASIPGQLKLYEQYV.

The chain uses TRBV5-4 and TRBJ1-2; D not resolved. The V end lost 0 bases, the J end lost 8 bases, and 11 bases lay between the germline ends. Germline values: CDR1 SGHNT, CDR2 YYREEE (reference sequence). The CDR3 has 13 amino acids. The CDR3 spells CASSLDGLEGYTF. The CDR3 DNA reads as TGTGCCAGCAGCTTGGATGGCCTAGAGGGCTACACCTTC.

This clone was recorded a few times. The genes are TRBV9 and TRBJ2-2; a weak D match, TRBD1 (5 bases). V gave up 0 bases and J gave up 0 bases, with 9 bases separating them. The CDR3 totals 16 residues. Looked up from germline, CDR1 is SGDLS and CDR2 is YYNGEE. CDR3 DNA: TGTGCCAGCAGCGTAGGTGAAGGGGCGAACACCGGGGAGCTGTTTTTT. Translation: CASSVGEGANTGELFF.

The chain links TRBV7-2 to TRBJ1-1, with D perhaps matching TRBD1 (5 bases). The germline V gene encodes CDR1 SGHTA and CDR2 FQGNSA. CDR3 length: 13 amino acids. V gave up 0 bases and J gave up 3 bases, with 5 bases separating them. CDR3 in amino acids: CASSLAGHTEAFF. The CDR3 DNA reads TGTGCCAGCAGCTTAGCGGGGCACACTGAAGCTTTCTTT.

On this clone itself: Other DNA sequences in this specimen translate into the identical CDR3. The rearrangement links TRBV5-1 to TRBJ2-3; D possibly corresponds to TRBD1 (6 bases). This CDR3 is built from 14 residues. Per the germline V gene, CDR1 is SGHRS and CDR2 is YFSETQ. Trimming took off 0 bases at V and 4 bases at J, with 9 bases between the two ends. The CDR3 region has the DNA TGCGCCAGCAGCTTGGGTCAGGGGTCAGATACGCAGTATTTT. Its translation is CASSLGQGSDTQYF. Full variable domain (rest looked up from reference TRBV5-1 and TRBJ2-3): KAGVTQTPRYLIKTRGQQVTLSCSPISGHRSVSWYQQTPGQGLQFLFEYFSETQRNKGNFPGRFSGRQFSNSRSEMNVSTLELGDSALYLCASSLGQGSDTQYFGPGTRLTVL.

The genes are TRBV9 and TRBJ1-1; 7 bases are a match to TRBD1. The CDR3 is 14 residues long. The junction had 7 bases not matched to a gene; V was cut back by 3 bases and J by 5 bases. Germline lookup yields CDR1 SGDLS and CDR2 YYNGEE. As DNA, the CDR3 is TGTGCCAGCAGCGCAACAGGGGTTGGGACTGAAGCTTTCTTT. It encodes CASSATGVGTEAFF.